Given below is one T cell receptor beta chain in context. TCRdb's copy holds only in-frame clones and misses some; the assay was immunoSEQ multiplex PCR. In the table there are about 87,000 clones, about 88% of which are singletons. The sample originates from a study of blood T cell repertoires in COVID-19. Background on the study: COVID-19 samples from acute and convalescent phases originated in the United States, Italy and Spain. The analysed material was cDNA or gDNA that came from T cells, B-cell-depleted T cells, or PBMCs.

The junction had 6 bases not matched to a gene; V was cut back by 2 bases and J by 7 bases. The germline V gene encodes CDR1 SGHTA and CDR2 FQGNSA. This CDR3 is built from 14 residues. Sequenced: peripheral blood. V and J are TRBV7-2 and TRBJ2-7, with 9 bases identical to TRBD2. This receptor was identified in a middle-aged man with acute or convalescent COVID-19. The CDR3 spells CASSLLAGAREQYF. The CDR3 DNA reads as TGTGCCAGCAGCTTATTAGCGGGGGCGCGTGAGCAGTACTTC.